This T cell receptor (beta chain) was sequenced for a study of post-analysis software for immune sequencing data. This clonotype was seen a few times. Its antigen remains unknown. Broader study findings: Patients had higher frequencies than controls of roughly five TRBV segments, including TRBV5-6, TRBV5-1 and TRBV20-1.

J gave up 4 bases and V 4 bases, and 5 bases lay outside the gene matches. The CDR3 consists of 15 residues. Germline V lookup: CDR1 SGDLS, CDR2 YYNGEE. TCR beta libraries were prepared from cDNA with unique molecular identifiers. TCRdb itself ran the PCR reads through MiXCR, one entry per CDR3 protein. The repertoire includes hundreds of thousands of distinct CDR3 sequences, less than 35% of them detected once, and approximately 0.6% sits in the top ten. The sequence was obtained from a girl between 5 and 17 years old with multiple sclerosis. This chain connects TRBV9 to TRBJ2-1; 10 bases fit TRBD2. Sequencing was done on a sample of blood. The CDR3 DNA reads TGTGCCAGCAGCCTGGGACTAGCGCAGTACAATGAGCAGTTCTTC. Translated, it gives CASSLGLAQYNEQFF.